This TCR beta chain was recorded in a study of OX40 agonist ivuxolimab in advanced cancers. There are 16 residues in the CDR3. In germline, CDR1 is MGHRA, CDR2 YSYEKL. Trimming left V 0 bases short and J 0 bases short, with 11 bases between. Libraries were prepared by immunoSEQ multiplex PCR; TCRdb keeps only in-frame clonotypes and omits some of them. The top ten clones hold around 13% of a sample with 50,000 to 65,000 clones, roughly 89% of them seen once. The origin of this receptor is an adult with an advanced solid tumor such as melanoma, head and neck, liver or kidney cancer. The V call is TRBV4-1, the J call TRBJ1-2, with D unresolved. The sample consisted of CD4+ or CD8+ T cells sorted from blood, taken in a trial of the OX40 agonist ivuxolimab. DNA of the CDR3: TGCGCCAGCAGCCAAGATGAAGTAAGGGCTAACTATGGCTACACCTTC. It codes for CASSQDEVRANYGYTF.